This TCR beta chain was sequenced during a study of T cells in Graves' hyperthyroidism and ophthalmopathy. Comments on this clonotype: The antigen remains undetermined.

Researchers amplified the TCR beta CDR3 regions from RNA transcripts. With the HTBI primer set, the TCR CDR3 went through a first round of RT-PCR. TCRdb reprocessed the multiplex PCR reads via MiXCR and lists one record per CDR3 protein. Among a few hundred thousand distinct CDR3 sequences listed, more than 14% were seen once. The cohort's ophthalmopathy patients, a group with duration under 3 months, had a Clinical Activity Score of at least 3 and a NOSPECS grade of at least 4. Clinical symptoms, serum thyroxine, TRAb, thyroid ultrasound and orbital computed tomography established diagnosis. Trimming removed 10 bases from V and 6 bases from J; junction bases left unmatched: 21. CDR1 and CDR2 from the germline V gene are MNHEY and SVGEGT. The CDR3 contains 18 residues. The study's findings and limits: Stable hyperthyroidism and ophthalmopathy were separated using 13 V-J signatures. Clonotypes that were expanded in thyroid above 0.001 mostly appeared in blood too.

The rearrangement links TRBV6-2 or TRBV6-3 to TRBJ2-2, with 9 bases that match TRBD1. Material for sequencing was blood. This clonotype was sampled from a woman aged 25 to 39 with Graves' ophthalmopathy. CDR3 coding DNA: TGTGCCACCGTGGACCCCCCCTGGGACAGGGTTGGCGCCGGGGAGCTGTTTTTT. Translated, it gives CATVDPPWDRVGAGELFF.